Each of the 25 T cell receptor beta chains below was sequenced from the same sample in a study of blood T cells in healthy people across ages. The second PCR ran about 6 to 12 cycles with a sample-barcoded 5' primer and J-beta primers. In TCRdb, the 5' RACE reads were re-called with MiXCR into one record per CDR3 protein. This sample carries around 2 million distinct CDR3 sequences, approximately 40% of them seen once, and the ten largest clones take 23%. Source material: blood. These receptors were obtained from a human donor in good health.

The CDR3 DNA reads TGTGCCAGCAGCCAGGGGACAGGGACTGGGGCCAACGTCCTGACTTTC. Translated: CASSQGTGTGANVLTF. V is TRBV28 and J is TRBJ2-6; 9 positions agree with TRBD1. Germline CDR1 MDHEN, CDR2 SYDVKM. The CDR3 spans 16 residues. V was clipped by 6 bases and J by 2 bases; unmatched bases: 5.

This clonotype appeared a few times. J is TRBJ1-5 and V is TRBV20-1; no reliable D call. The CDR3 is 14 amino acids. Germline V gene data show CDR1 as DFQATT and CDR2 as SNEGSKA (reference sequence). V was clipped by 0 bases and J by 4 bases, with 10 bases between them. The CDR3 is CSARDPKGNQPQHF. CDR3 in DNA: TGCAGTGCTAGAGATCCTAAAGGGAATCAGCCCCAGCATTTT.

This clonotype was observed a handful of times. V gene TRBV7-2 combines with J gene TRBJ2-1, with TRBD1 as a possible D gene (6 bases). This CDR3 region has 16 residues. Trimming pared 2 bases from V and 4 bases from J, leaving 15 bases between. Germline CDR1 and CDR2: SGHTA and FQGNSA. This CDR3 reads CASSLMLGTHYNEQFF. DNA of the CDR3: TGTGCCAGCAGCTTAATGTTGGGGACACATTACAATGAGCAGTTCTTC.

The CDR3 DNA reads TGTGCCAGCAGCTTAGTCACTAGCAACGAGACCCAGTACTTC. Translated, it gives CASSLVTSNETQYF. The V call is TRBV7-9, the J call TRBJ2-4; tentative D call: TRBD2 (6 bases). The DNA end lines up better with TRBJ2-5; the J call may be wrong. CDR1 SEHNR and CDR2 FQNEAQ come from the germline V gene (reference sequence). The CDR3 is 14 residues long.

The genes are TRBV27 and TRBJ2-3; 9 bases line up with TRBD1. The V gene end was trimmed by 6 bases and the J gene end by 4 bases; junction bases not matched to a gene: 11. This CDR3 comprises 16 residues. Germline-derived CDR1 and CDR2 are MNHEY and SMNVEV (reference sequence). CDR3: CASRAGDRGVSDTQYF. The DNA for the CDR3 is TGTGCCAGCAGAGCCGGAGACAGGGGGGTTTCAGATACGCAGTATTTT.

This clonotype was recorded a few times. The chain couples TRBV28 to TRBJ1-2; TRBD1 agrees at 9 bases. V lost 6 bases, J lost 8 bases, and 7 bases stayed unmatched. The CDR3 has 13 residues. CDR1 is MDHEN, CDR2 SYDVKM, per germline. This CDR3 is CASSPGQGKGYTF. The CDR3, as DNA: TGTGCCAGCAGCCCCGGACAGGGGAAAGGCTACACCTTC.

This clonotype appeared a few times. The J gene is TRBJ2-5, the V gene TRBV4-3; 8 bases align to TRBD1. CDR1 LGHNA and CDR2 YSLEER come from the germline V gene. The CDR3 totals 18 residues. J was trimmed by 0 bases and V by 1 base; bases with no gene match: 10. In nucleotides, the CDR3 is TGCGCCAGCAGCCAAGTTTCAGGGGGCCCAGGATACCAAGAGACCCAGTACTTC. This sequence encodes CASSQVSGGPGYQETQYF.

This chain uses TRBV6-2 or TRBV6-3 with TRBJ2-6, with unresolved D. From germline, CDR1 is MNHEY and CDR2 SVGEGT. Trimming took off 0 bases at V and 2 bases at J, with 5 bases between the two ends. CDR3 length equals 15 residues. This CDR3 is CASSYSWAGANVLTF. The CDR3 DNA follows: TGTGCCAGCAGTTACTCCTGGGCTGGGGCCAACGTCCTGACTTTC.

This clonotype was observed a few times. The V call is TRBV4-3, the J call TRBJ2-7; a possible D gene is TRBD2 (6 bases). The germline V gene has CDR1 LGHNA and CDR2 YSLEER. V was shortened by 0 bases and J by 2 bases, with 17 bases between the two germline ends. The CDR3 contains 17 residues. In DNA form, the CDR3 reads TGCGCCAGCAGCCAAGATCCCATTACGGGGGAGGCCTACGAGCAGTACTTC. Translation: CASSQDPITGEAYEQYF.

The chain joins TRBV18 to TRBJ2-4; 7 positions agree with TRBD2. The CDR3 is 15 residues long. Germline V gene sequence: CDR1 KGHSH, CDR2 LQKENI. V shed 2 bases and J 8 bases; nucleotides not matched to a gene: 9. The CDR3 region has the DNA TGTGCCAGCTCACCAAACCGGGGCGGGGGAGACATTCAGTACTTC. This codes for CASSPNRGGGDIQYF. The full variable domain, its missing parts supplied by reference TRBV18 and TRBJ2-4, is NAGVMQNPRHLVRRRGQEARLRCSPMKGHSHVYWYRQLPEEGLKFMVYLQKENIIDESGMPKERFSAEFPKEGPSILRIQQVVRGDSAAYFCASSPNRGGGDIQYFGAGTRLSVL.

This chain connects TRBV2 to TRBJ2-3; a weak D match, TRBD1 (6 bases). CDR1 is SNHLY, CDR2 FYNNEI, per germline. The germline V and J ends were trimmed by 10 bases and 0 bases, with 11 bases remaining between them. CDR3 length: 13 residues. This CDR3 reads CAKRQESTDTQYF. The DNA for the CDR3 is TGTGCCAAGAGACAGGAGAGCACAGATACGCAGTATTTT. The complete variable domain, with remaining parts taken from reference TRBV2 and TRBJ2-3, reads EPEVTQTPSHQVTQMGQEVILRCVPISNHLYFYWYRQILGQKVEFLVSFYNNEISEKSEIFDDQFSVERPDGSNFTLKIRSTKLEDSAMYFCAKRQESTDTQYFGPGTRLTVL.

The J gene is TRBJ1-4, the V gene TRBV4-3; D remains unclear. The CDR3 covers 16 residues. CDR1 and CDR2 (germline): LGHNA, YSLEER. V lost 1 base to trimming and J lost 8 bases, with 17 bases between them. Written as DNA, the CDR3 is TGCGCCAGCAGCCAAGTGTATGAGGGAGTTGGAGAAAAACTGTTTTTT. This translates into CASSQVYEGVGEKLFF.

The chain has TRBV6-8 and TRBJ1-1; the D is unclear. V was pared by 5 bases and J by 10 bases, with 14 bases between. This CDR3 comprises 12 residues. CDR1 MNHGY and CDR2 SAAAGT come from the germline V gene. The CDR3 region is CASSHQRRRAFF. As DNA, the CDR3 is TGTGCCAGCAGTCATCAAAGGAGAAGAGCTTTCTTT.

The V call is TRBV10-3, the J call TRBJ2-7; 9 nucleotides agree with TRBD1. This CDR3 contains 14 residues. From germline, CDR1 is ENHRY and CDR2 SYGVKD. Trimming at V came to 7 bases and at J to 2 bases, leaving 6 bases not matched to a gene. The CDR3 here is CAIKTGGYPYEQYF. CDR3 nucleotides: TGTGCCATCAAGACAGGGGGTTACCCCTACGAGCAGTACTTC.

The V call is TRBV12-3 or TRBV12-4, the J call TRBJ1-5; weak D call: TRBD1 (5 bases). The CDR3 extends over 16 amino acids. Trimming pared 4 bases from V and 1 base from J, leaving 14 bases between. This CDR3 reads CASSSTTGPSNQPQHF. CDR3 nucleotide sequence: TGTGCCAGCAGTTCAACAACGGGGCCCAGCAATCAGCCCCAGCATTTT.

The chain is built from TRBV2 and TRBJ2-5; D remains ambiguous. V lost 4 bases, J lost 11 bases, and 26 bases lay in between. From germline, CDR1 is SNHLY and CDR2 FYNNEI. The CDR3 length is 16 residues. This CDR3 reads CASSVKNSLHSYEQYF. The DNA of the CDR3 is TGTGCCAGCAGTGTAAAAAACAGCCTCCACTCCTATGAGCAGTACTTC.

To note about this clonotype: The junction differs from germline at one of its ends, possibly a read error. V is TRBV5-1 and J is TRBJ1-1; 7 nucleotides align to TRBD1. The germline gives CDR1 SGHRS, CDR2 YFSETQ. CDR3 length: 13 amino acids. CDR3 region: CASCFTGDTEAFF. DNA for the CDR3: TGCGCCAGCTGCTTTACAGGGGACACTGAAGCTTTCTTT.

As for this clonotype: At one end the junction does not follow the germline gene, possibly because of a read error. The J gene is TRBJ2-5, the V gene TRBV28; D uncertain. CDR3 length: 15 amino acids. Germline CDR1 and CDR2: MDHEN and SYDVKM. This CDR3 reads CASSLVMQPQGTQYF. The CDR3 DNA is TGTGCCAGCAGTTTGGTCATGCAGCCCCAAGGGACCCAGTACTTC.

The DNA of the CDR3 is TGTGCCAGCAGCGAAGACCGAGCGGGGGCAGAGACCCAGTACTTC. This encodes CASSEDRAGAETQYF. The genes are TRBV7-2 and TRBJ2-5; 8 bases align to TRBD2. The length of the CDR3 is 15 residues. Germline V gene lookup returns CDR1 SGHTA and CDR2 FQGNSA. J lost 4 bases, V lost 5 bases, and 9 bases had no gene match.

This clonotype was found a few times. The chain has TRBV4-1 and TRBJ2-7; TRBD2 aligns across 8 bases. Looked up from germline, CDR1 is MGHRA and CDR2 is YSYEKL. J gave up 2 bases and V 1 base, and 7 bases lay outside the gene matches. The CDR3 is made up of 16 amino acids. This CDR3 reads CASSQGPGGVAYEQYF. The CDR3 bases are TGCGCCAGCAGCCAAGGTCCCGGGGGGGTCGCCTACGAGCAGTACTTC.

The chain links TRBV12-3 or TRBV12-4 to TRBJ1-5, with D tentatively TRBD1 (5 bases). Trimming removed 4 bases from V and 7 bases from J, with 11 bases in between. This CDR3 has 13 amino acids. CDR3 nucleotides: TGTGCCAGCAGTTGGGAGGGGAAACAGCCCCAGCATTTT. It is translated as CASSWEGKQPQHF.

As regards this clonotype: The junction does not match germline at one end; this may be a read error. This sequence joins TRBV2 and TRBJ1-2; unclear D gene. This CDR3 has 10 amino acids. The germline CDR1 and CDR2 sequences are SNHLY and FYNNEI. The CDR3 DNA is TGTGCCAGCGGAATATATGGCTACGCCTTC. Translated: CASGIYGYAF. The full variable domain, completed using reference TRBV2 and TRBJ1-2, is EPEVTQTPSHQVTQMGQEVILRCVPISNHLYFYWYRQILGQKVEFLVSFYNNEISEKSEIFDDQFSVERPDGSNFTLKIRSTKLEDSAMYFCASGIYGYAFGSGTRLTVV.

The chain combines TRBV5-1 with TRBJ2-1, with D perhaps matching TRBD1 or TRBD2 (6 bases each). This CDR3 is 16 amino acids long. Trimming pared 3 bases from V and 7 bases from J, leaving 20 bases between. Germline V gives CDR1 SGHRS, CDR2 YFSETQ. The CDR3 nucleotides read TGCGCCAGCAGCTCTGTAGGGGGGCTAAGTTGGAATGAGCAGTTCTTC. Translating gives CASSSVGGLSWNEQFF.

The chain links TRBV6-5 to TRBJ1-2; D gene ambiguous. The CDR3 totals 13 residues. Germline V gene lookup returns CDR1 MNHEY and CDR2 SVGAGI. V was shortened by 7 bases and J by 8 bases, with 17 bases between the two germline ends. The CDR3 region has the DNA TGTGCCAGCACCGCTCGCGGGGTAGGAGGCTACACCTTC. Translation: CASTARGVGGYTF.

The V call is TRBV14, the J call TRBJ2-7; 9 bases match TRBD2. The J call may be in error: the DNA end matches TRBJ2-5 better. Germline CDR1 is SGHDN and CDR2 is FVKESK. The CDR3 is 16 amino acids. CDR3 nucleotide sequence: TGTGCCAGCAGCCAATTGTTAGCGGGGGCGTTGGAGACCCAGTACTTC. This sequence encodes CASSQLLAGALETQYF.